The 30 T cell receptor beta chains given below trace back to one sample, sequenced in a study of T cell repertoires in cytomegalovirus infection. In TCRdb, the reads were re-called with MiXCR into one record per CDR3 protein. The sample includes about 320,000 distinct CDR3 sequences, 9% to 9.5% seen only once; the top ten take about 4.5%. Sequencing was done on a sample of PBMCs. The receptor source for this set is a human donor in good health (CMV status not recorded). Some clones in this sample may be carry-over from other donors' samples.

The rearrangement uses TRBV20-1 and TRBJ2-5, with a weak D call TRBD1 (8 bases). The CDR3 is 13 amino acids. Germline lookup yields CDR1 DFQATT and CDR2 SNEGSKA (reference sequence). Trimming removed 3 bases at V and 5 bases at J, with 13 bases between. The CDR3 bases are TGCAGTGCTAGTGCACAGGGGGGGGAGACCCAGTACTTC. Translating gives CSASAQGGETQYF.

J is TRBJ2-1 and V is TRBV3-1, with D possibly matching TRBD1 (6 bases). This CDR3 is 16 amino acids long. Trimming pared 2 bases from V and 5 bases from J, leaving 16 bases between. Germline V CDR1 and CDR2: LGHDT, YNNKEL (reference sequence). CDR3 in DNA: TGTGCCAGCAGCCAATCACTAGTTTGGGACAACAATGAGCAGTTCTTC. Translated: CASSQSLVWDNNEQFF.

Ten or more counts support this clonotype. The chain links TRBV4-1 to TRBJ1-2; D call uncertain. This CDR3 comprises 15 residues. Germline values: CDR1 MGHRA, CDR2 YSYEKL. Trimming stripped 2 bases from V and 6 bases from J, with 16 bases between. The DNA of the CDR3 is TGCGCCAGCAGCCAACCCCTGAGACCCGAGGATGGCTACACCTTC. Protein product: CASSQPLRPEDGYTF.

The chain joins TRBV5-1 to TRBJ1-5, with a tentative D call TRBD1 (5 bases). Germline CDR1 reads SGHRS; CDR2 reads YFSETQ. The CDR3 is 14 residues long. The germline V and J ends were trimmed by 4 bases and 15 bases, with 23 bases remaining between them. In nucleotides, the CDR3 is TGCGCCAGCAGCCCCGGCGGGGGTCCGGGGGAGAGGCATTTT. Translated, it gives CASSPGGGPGERHF. The variable domain in full, completed from reference TRBV5-1 and TRBJ1-5, reads KAGVTQTPRYLIKTRGQQVTLSCSPISGHRSVSWYQQTPGQGLQFLFEYFSETQRNKGNFPGRFSGRQFSNSRSEMNVSTLELGDSALYLCASSPGGGPGERHFGDGTRLSIL.

DNA for the CDR3: TGTGCCAGCTCAGACTACGGGAGGGCCGGTTCCTACAATGAGCAGTTCTTC. Protein product: CASSDYGRAGSYNEQFF. The chain employs TRBV18 and TRBJ2-1; TRBD2 matches 8 bases. The J segment lost 1 base and the V segment lost 5 bases, leaving 10 bases of the junction unmatched. Germline V gene sequence: CDR1 KGHSH, CDR2 LQKENI. The CDR3 is 17 amino acids.

This clonotype turned up a few times. This sequence joins TRBV7-3 and TRBJ2-5; TRBD2 might be the D (5 bases). CDR1 and CDR2 from the germline V gene are SGHTA and FQGTGA. The CDR3 is 13 residues long. V was trimmed by 2 bases and J by 5 bases, leaving 9 bases between them. Here the CDR3 DNA reads TGTGCCAGCAGCTTACAACCGGGGGAGACCCAGTACTTC. It is translated as CASSLQPGETQYF.

This clonotype was seen ten or more times. This sequence joins TRBV7-8 and TRBJ2-3; D might be TRBD1 (6 bases). The V end was cut by 3 bases, the J end by 0 bases, with 22 bases between. Germline values: CDR1 SGHVS, CDR2 FQNEAQ. The CDR3 loop spans 19 amino acids. For the CDR3, the DNA is TGTGCCAGCAGCTTTCAGGGACATAGTATCTTGCGTAGCACAGATACGCAGTATTTT. Protein product: CASSFQGHSILRSTDTQYF.

The chain has TRBV20-1 and TRBJ2-3; possibly TRBD1 for D (5 bases). CDR3 length: 14 residues. CDR1 is DFQATT, CDR2 SNEGSKA, per germline (reference sequence). Trimming removed 1 base from V and 3 bases from J, with 11 bases in between. CDR3 sequence (DNA): TGCAGTGCTAGAGGGCAGGGTAAAACAGATACGCAGTATTTT. Translating gives CSARGQGKTDTQYF.

The J gene is TRBJ2-7, the V gene TRBV30, with D possibly TRBD2 on 5 matching bases. Trimming cost V 2 bases and J 5 bases, with 7 bases left between them. The CDR3 sequence is 11 residues long. Germline V CDR1 and CDR2: GTSNPN, SVGIG (reference sequence). The DNA for the CDR3 is TGTGCCTGGAGTCAGAGGGACGAGCAGTACTTC. Translation gives CAWSQRDEQYF.

The CDR3 here is CASNPTSIYNEQFF. The CDR3 DNA reads TGTGCCAGCAACCCGACTAGCATCTACAATGAGCAGTTCTTC. The J gene is TRBJ2-1, the V gene TRBV27, with TRBD2 identical over 7 bases. The CDR3 length is 14 residues. The junction had 6 bases not matched to a gene; V was cut back by 7 bases and J by 3 bases. Per the germline V gene, CDR1 is MNHEY and CDR2 is SMNVEV (reference sequence).

This chain links TRBV11-3 with TRBJ2-2; no firm D call. The length of the CDR3 is 15 residues. Germline CDR1 SGHNT, CDR2 YENEEA. The V gene lost 0 bases and the J gene lost 0 bases, with 5 bases spanning the gap. CDR3 amino acids: CASSLEGANTGELFF. CDR3 nucleotide sequence: TGTGCCAGCAGCTTAGAAGGCGCGAACACCGGGGAGCTGTTTTTT.

This sequence joins TRBV7-2 and TRBJ2-7; 11 nucleotides agree with TRBD2. The junction had 10 bases not matched to a gene; V was cut back by 1 base and J by 5 bases. Looked up from germline, CDR1 is SGHTA and CDR2 is FQGNSA. The CDR3 runs 17 residues. The CDR3 DNA is TGTGCCAGCAGCTTAGTCCCTACTAGCGGGAGACTCGACGAGCAGTACTTC. Its protein product is CASSLVPTSGRLDEQYF.

This clonotype was observed many times. The rearrangement links TRBV19 to TRBJ2-5; D may correspond to TRBD1 or TRBD2 (5 bases each). V shed 6 bases and J shed 5 bases, with 16 bases lying between them. The CDR3 length is 14 residues. Per the germline V gene, CDR1 is LNHDA and CDR2 is SQIVND (reference sequence). The CDR3 reads CASSGARPWETQYF. The CDR3 nucleotides read TGTGCCAGTAGCGGGGCCCGCCCGTGGGAGACCCAGTACTTC.

This clonotype was seen repeatedly, ten times or more. The chain combines TRBV25-1 with TRBJ2-7, with no clear D. Trimming left V 1 base short and J 2 bases short, with 0 bases between. The CDR3 runs 11 residues. Germline-derived CDR1 and CDR2 are MGHDK and SYGVNS. The CDR3 region has the DNA TGTGCCAGCAGTGAATCCTACGAGCAGTACTTC. Translation gives CASSESYEQYF.

This clonotype was found many times. The chain has TRBV28 and TRBJ2-1; D may be TRBD1 or TRBD2 (5 bases each). Trimming cost V 7 bases and J 5 bases, with 18 bases left between them. This CDR3 has 15 residues. The V gene's germline CDR1 is MDHEN and CDR2 SYDVKM. The CDR3 nucleotides are TGTGCCAGCACAAGCTCTAGGGGAGTTAACAATGAGCAGTTCTTC. This codes for CASTSSRGVNNEQFF.

This clonotype was seen more than once but under ten times. The genes are TRBV28 and TRBJ2-1, with 8 positions matching TRBD2. Germline CDR1 reads MDHEN; CDR2 reads SYDVKM. The CDR3 runs 15 residues. J was trimmed by 4 bases and V by 7 bases; bases with no gene match: 9. For the CDR3, the DNA is TGTGCCAGCAATTCAGCGGGAGCGGGATACAATGAGCAGTTCTTC. Its protein product is CASNSAGAGYNEQFF.

This clonotype was recorded many times. The V gene is TRBV7-6, the J gene TRBJ2-7, with D uncertain. V was pared by 4 bases and J by 9 bases, with 19 bases between. The CDR3 loop spans 14 amino acids. CDR1 and CDR2 from the germline V gene are SGHVS and FNYEAQ. DNA of the CDR3: TGTGCCAGCAGCTCCATTATTGGGTTTGAGGCGCAGTACTTC. This encodes CASSSIIGFEAQYF.

The rearrangement uses TRBV28 and TRBJ1-6; D may be TRBD1 (6 bases). Between the trimmed V and J ends, which lost 6 bases and 8 bases, there was a span of 14 bases. CDR3 length equals 14 residues. Germline values: CDR1 MDHEN, CDR2 SYDVKM. The CDR3 bases are TGTGCCAGCAGGTTACTACAGGGTCATTCACCCCTCCACTTT. This sequence encodes CASRLLQGHSPLHF.

The table lists this clonotype with many counts. This chain connects TRBV7-3 to TRBJ2-1, with no clear D. Germline CDR1 and CDR2: SGHTA and FQGTGA. The V end was cut by 5 bases, the J end by 0 bases, with 11 bases between. The CDR3 is made up of 15 amino acids. The CDR3 DNA reads as TGTGCCAGCAGCCCAGAAGGCCGCTCCTACAATGAGCAGTTCTTC. As protein: CASSPEGRSYNEQFF. The full variable domain, completed using reference TRBV7-3 and TRBJ2-1, is GAGVSQTPSNKVTEKGKYVELRCDPISGHTALYWYRQSLGQGPEFLIYFQGTGAADDSGLPNDRFFAVRPEGSVSTLKIQRTERGDSAVYLCASSPEGRSYNEQFFGPGTRLTVL.

This clonotype was detected many times. CDR3 coding DNA: TGTGCCAGCAGTTACTCGGGAAACACCTACGAGCAGTACTTC. Its protein product is CASSYSGNTYEQYF. The rearrangement joins TRBV6-6 to TRBJ2-7; D call uncertain. Between the trimmed V and J ends, which lost 0 bases and 2 bases, there was a span of 8 bases. The CDR3 sequence is 14 residues long. Looked up from germline, CDR1 is MNHNY and CDR2 is SVGAGI (reference sequence).

This clonotype was observed at least ten times. This rearrangement joins TRBV28 to TRBJ1-2; TRBD1 aligns across 9 bases. Trimming took 5 bases from V and 7 from J; bases not matched to a gene: 11. This CDR3 has 15 residues. Germline V CDR1 and CDR2: MDHEN, SYDVKM. CDR3 bases: TGTGCCAGCAGTCCGCCCGGGACAGGGAGGAGTGGCTACACCTTC. Translation: CASSPPGTGRSGYTF.

The chain recombines TRBV6-5 with TRBJ2-3, with 12 bases matching TRBD2. The CDR3 runs 17 residues. The V segment lost 6 bases and the J segment 4 bases; nucleotides outside the gene matches: 11. CDR1 and CDR2 (germline): MNHEY, SVGAGI. CDR3 loop: CASSKFPTSGGADTQYF. CDR3 DNA: TGTGCCAGCAGCAAATTCCCGACTAGCGGGGGCGCAGATACGCAGTATTTT.

The V gene is TRBV15, the J gene TRBJ2-1; TRBD2 matches at 10 bases. Per the germline V gene, CDR1 is LNHNV and CDR2 is YYDKDF (reference sequence). Unmatched junction bases numbered 11, after V lost 5 bases and J lost 4 bases. The CDR3 extends over 17 amino acids. As DNA, the CDR3 is TGTGCCACCAGCCCAGAGACCATGGGACTAGCGTACAATGAGCAGTTCTTC. Its protein is CATSPETMGLAYNEQFF. Using reference TRBV15 and TRBJ2-1 for the parts outside the CDR3, the full variable domain is DAMVIQNPRYQVTQFGKPVTLSCSQTLNHNVMYWYQQKSSQAPKLLFHYYDKDFNNEADTPDNFQSRRPNTSFCFLDIRSPGLGDTAMYLCATSPETMGLAYNEQFFGPGTRLTVL.

The table lists this clonotype with many counts. The chain carries TRBV7-3 and TRBJ2-1, with D possibly TRBD1 on 6 matching bases. Germline V gene sequence: CDR1 SGHTA, CDR2 FQGTGA. The CDR3 spans 15 residues. Trimming took off 0 bases at V and 4 bases at J, with 10 bases between the two ends. In DNA form, the CDR3 reads TGTGCCAGCAGCTTAACGACAGGAACATACAATGAGCAGTTCTTC. Its translation is CASSLTTGTYNEQFF.

This clonotype was seen only a few times. The V gene is TRBV3-1, the J gene TRBJ2-1; no clear D. Germline V CDR1 and CDR2: LGHDT, YNNKEL (reference sequence). CDR3 length equals 14 residues. The V end lost 0 bases, the J end lost 8 bases, and 11 bases lay between the germline ends. The CDR3 sequence: CASSQDPGRDEQFF. In DNA form, the CDR3 reads TGTGCCAGCAGCCAAGATCCGGGTAGGGATGAGCAGTTCTTC.

This clonotype has at least ten counts. This chain connects TRBV7-2 to TRBJ2-3; D unresolved. Trimming removed 5 bases at V and 8 bases at J, with 11 bases between. The CDR3 is 12 amino acids. Germline-derived CDR1 and CDR2 are SGHTA and FQGNSA. The CDR3 DNA sequence: TGTGCCAGCAGCCAAAGTGCTGGTACGCAGTATTTT. It translates to CASSQSAGTQYF. Full variable domain (missing parts from reference TRBV7-2 and TRBJ2-3): GAGVSQSPSNKVTEKGKDVELRCDPISGHTALYWYRQSLGQGLEFLIYFQGNSAPDKSGLPSDRFSAERTGGSVSTLTIQRTQQEDSAVYLCASSQSAGTQYFGPGTRLTVL.

This clonotype appeared a few times. The chain links TRBV6-5 to TRBJ2-7; no firm D call. CDR1 and CDR2 from the germline V gene are MNHEY and SVGAGI. The germline V and J ends were trimmed by 2 bases and 5 bases, with 16 bases remaining between them. The CDR3 is 15 amino acids. In DNA form, the CDR3 reads TGTGCCAGCAGTTACAATTTTCTGGCAGTGAACGAGCAGTACTTC. The encoded protein is CASSYNFLAVNEQYF.

In its sample, this clonotype was seen a few times. V is TRBV28 and J is TRBJ2-3; 7 positions match TRBD2. Germline V gene lookup returns CDR1 MDHEN and CDR2 SYDVKM. V was clipped by 2 bases and J by 5 bases; unmatched bases: 4. CDR3 length equals 14 residues. CDR3 protein: CASSLAGVGDTQYF. The CDR3 DNA reads TGTGCCAGCAGTTTAGCGGGAGTCGGAGATACGCAGTATTTT.

This clonotype was detected many times. The chain links TRBV7-2 to TRBJ2-5, with D hard to call. Trimming cost V 3 bases and J 5 bases, with 10 bases left between them. CDR1 SGHTA and CDR2 FQGNSA come from the germline V gene. This CDR3 is built from 13 residues. Here the CDR3 reads CASSFLGSETQYF. The CDR3 DNA is TGTGCCAGCAGCTTTCTGGGATCGGAGACCCAGTACTTC.

This clonotype was observed a handful of times. This chain links TRBV12-5 with TRBJ2-1; D possibly corresponds to TRBD2 (5 bases). Trimming stripped 0 bases from V and 7 bases from J, with 22 bases between. Germline V gene data show CDR1 as LGHNT and CDR2 as FRNRAP. The CDR3 is 18 residues long. CDR3 loop: CASGLVRGVEAWTNEQFF. As DNA, the CDR3 is TGTGCTAGTGGTTTGGTACGGGGAGTGGAGGCTTGGACGAATGAGCAGTTCTTC.